This entry lists 9 T cell receptor beta chains sequenced from one sample in a study of blood T cell repertoires in COVID-19. Assay: immunoSEQ multiplex PCR; the TCRdb copy retains only in-frame clones and omits some. In the table there are some 190,000 clones, about 81% of which are singletons. The specimen sequenced was PBMCs or T cells enriched from blood (not recorded which). The receptors were gathered from a woman aged 25 to 39 who had recovered from COVID-19.

The chain carries TRBV28 and TRBJ1-6; 8 nucleotides line up with TRBD1. CDR1 MDHEN and CDR2 SYDVKM come from the germline V gene. J gave up 9 bases and V 6 bases, and 4 bases lay outside the gene matches. This CDR3 comprises 13 residues. The CDR3: CASRPDRGSPLHF. The CDR3 DNA reads as TGTGCCAGCAGGCCCGACAGGGGTTCACCCCTCCACTTT.

The J gene is TRBJ2-5, the V gene TRBV7-2, with D possibly matching TRBD2 (6 bases). The V end lost 2 bases, the J end lost 7 bases, and 14 bases lay between the germline ends. The germline gives CDR1 SGHTA, CDR2 FQGNSA. The CDR3 has 14 amino acids. In DNA form, the CDR3 reads TGTGCCAGCAGCTTAAGAGGGTCTAGCGCGACCCAGTACTTC. Its translation is CASSLRGSSATQYF.

This chain links TRBV21-1 with TRBJ1-2; the listed D gene, TRBD1, was not tested against the DNA. TRBV21-1 is given as a pseudogene. The CDR3 has 14 amino acids. CDR3 loop: CASSKDQGNYGYTF. CDR3 DNA sequence: TGTGCCAGCAGCAAGGACCAGGGGAACTATGGCTACACCTTC.

The chain employs TRBV27 and TRBJ1-1; TRBD1 might be the D (6 bases). V was cut by 2 bases and J by 4 bases, with 11 bases left in between. Germline V gene sequence: CDR1 MNHEY, CDR2 SMNVEV (reference sequence). CDR3 length: 14 amino acids. The CDR3 here is CASSLLGASTEAFF. CDR3 sequence (DNA): TGTGCCAGCAGTTTACTGGGGGCGAGCACTGAAGCTTTCTTT.

The rearrangement links TRBV6-5 to TRBJ2-1, with 10 nucleotides matching TRBD2. Trimming took 5 bases from V and 9 from J; bases not matched to a gene: 10. Germline loops: CDR1 MNHEY, CDR2 SVGAGI. The CDR3 loop spans 15 amino acids. CDR3 in DNA: TGTGCCAGCAGTCGCCCAGCGGGAGGGCCCGGTGAGCAGTTCTTC. This gives the protein CASSRPAGGPGEQFF.

This clone appeared a single time. J is TRBJ1-2 and V is TRBV6-5; 10 bases align to TRBD1. The CDR3 has 14 amino acids. Germline CDR1 reads MNHEY; CDR2 reads SVGAGI. Germline trimming cut 5 bases from V and 9 bases from J; bases unmatched to any gene: 9. CDR3 nucleotide sequence: TGTGCCAGCAGTCCTCAGACAGGGGGCACGAGCTACACCTTC. Protein sequence: CASSPQTGGTSYTF.

The rearrangement uses TRBV28 and TRBJ2-1; D gene unclear. Germline values: CDR1 MDHEN, CDR2 SYDVKM. The V and J ends lost 3 bases and 4 bases respectively, with 19 bases between them. The CDR3 runs to 17 residues. The CDR3 coding sequence is TGTGCCAGCAGTTTCCGCCTCACCCTTAGACTGTACAATGAGCAGTTCTTC. This gives the protein CASSFRLTLRLYNEQFF.

This chain connects TRBV19 to TRBJ2-3, with 10 bases matching TRBD1. Per germline, CDR1 LNHDA and CDR2 SQIVND (reference sequence). The V gene end was trimmed by 9 bases and the J gene end by 1 base; junction bases not matched to a gene: 4. The CDR3 has 14 amino acids. CDR3: CASRDRGRTDTQYF. For the CDR3, the DNA is TGTGCCAGCCGAGACAGGGGGCGCACAGATACGCAGTATTTT.

The chain couples TRBV24-1 to TRBJ1-2; possible D gene TRBD1, 6 bases. Germline V gene lookup returns CDR1 KGHDR and CDR2 SFDVKD. The V end lost 2 bases, the J end lost 4 bases, and 13 bases lay between the germline ends. This CDR3 comprises 15 residues. CDR3 sequence (DNA): TGTGCCACCAGTGATTCCACCGGGACACCCTATGGCTACACCTTC. It encodes CATSDSTGTPYGYTF.